This TCR beta chain was profiled in a study of cytomegalovirus exposure and HLA in healthy donors. The CDR3 is 18 amino acids. Researchers ran the PCR with 60 Vbeta and 13 Jbeta primers. Assay used: immunoSEQ multiplex PCR; TCRdb lists only in-frame clones, some missing. The table has around 150,000 clones, about four fifths seen once. Study outcomes and limitations: A cluster of highly shared sequence variants was likely a sequencing artifact. According to the study, approximately 150 TCR beta chains were cytomegalovirus-associated.

Though probably carrying unrecorded immune exposures, donors were nominally healthy at sampling. About this clone: Antigen specificity is unknown.

V usage is TRBV21-1 and J usage is TRBJ2-7; TRBD2, the D gene given by the table, was not confirmed from the DNA. TRBV21-1 is termed a pseudogene. The TCR sequence derives from a male donor in good health and CMV-seropositive. What was sequenced was PBMCs. The CDR3 protein is CASSKVCGVARLSYEQYF. The CDR3 DNA is TGTGCCAGCAGCAAAGTGTGCGGGGTCGCCCGCCTCTCCTACGAGCAGTACTTC.